This passage covers 29 T cell receptor beta chains from one sample sequenced in a study of blood T cell repertoires in COVID-19. Only in-frame clones appear in the TCRdb table, and some are missing; sequencing was by immunoSEQ multiplex PCR. Among about 160,000 clones listed, approximately 82% were seen once. Sequencing was done on a sample of peripheral blood. The receptors here all came from a woman of 80 years or more with acute or convalescent COVID-19.

This chain joins TRBV10-2 and TRBJ2-1; 7 bases map to TRBD2. V shed 8 bases, J shed 0 bases, and the junction held 13 bases outside the gene matches. Germline CDR1 is WSHSY and CDR2 is SAAADI. CDR3 length: 17 residues. The CDR3 DNA sequence: TGCGCCAGCGATAACGCTAAGCTAGCGGCCTCCTACAATGAGCAGTTCTTC. It translates to CASDNAKLAASYNEQFF.

This rearrangement joins TRBV25-1 to TRBJ2-1; TRBD2 matches 10 bases. With V trimmed by 3 bases and J by 5 bases, 7 bases remained unmatched. Germline loops: CDR1 MGHDK, CDR2 SYGVNS. This CDR3 is built from 16 residues. The CDR3 coding sequence is TGTGCCAGCAGTGAGCTTTCCGGGACTAGCGACAATGAGCAGTTCTTC. As protein: CASSELSGTSDNEQFF.

The chain recombines TRBV5-6 with TRBJ2-7, with D possibly TRBD2 on 6 matching bases. This CDR3 comprises 14 residues. Deletions cut 2 bases from V and 6 bases from J, with 15 bases between. Germline-derived CDR1 and CDR2 are SGHDT and YYEEEE. CDR3 nucleotides: TGTGCCAGCAGCTTCCAAGAAAAGGGAGGCGAGCAGTACTTC. Protein product: CASSFQEKGGEQYF.

This chain joins TRBV11-3 and TRBJ2-7; 9 bases match TRBD1. Germline CDR1 and CDR2: SGHNT and YENEEA. The V gene end was trimmed by 4 bases and the J gene end by 2 bases; junction bases not matched to a gene: 9. The CDR3 length is 16 residues. The CDR3 is CASSSGTGNNPYEQYF. CDR3 DNA: TGTGCCAGCAGCTCAGGGACAGGGAATAACCCCTACGAGCAGTACTTC.

CDR3 bases: TGTGCCAGCTCACCACAGGCTCGGGGGTTCACCGGGGAGCTGTTTTTT. Encoded protein: CASSPQARGFTGELFF. The rearrangement joins TRBV18 to TRBJ2-2; weak D call: TRBD2 (6 bases). The CDR3 consists of 16 residues. CDR1 and CDR2 (germline): KGHSH, LQKENI. Trimming took 1 base from V and 4 from J, leaving 13 bases between them.

The chain uses TRBV19 and TRBJ2-1, with D possibly matching TRBD1 (5 bases). The V gene's germline CDR1 is LNHDA and CDR2 SQIVND (reference sequence). Trimming cost V 2 bases and J 6 bases, with 17 bases left between them. The CDR3 spans 16 residues. The CDR3 DNA reads as TGTGCCAGTAGTATATTCAGGGCGGCGGACGGCAATGAGCAGTTCTTC. Translation gives CASSIFRAADGNEQFF.

The J gene is TRBJ1-5, the V gene TRBV6-6; the match to TRBD1 covers 7 bases. The CDR3 contains 14 residues. With 5 bases clipped from V and 0 bases from J, the junction kept 1 base outside the gene matches. CDR1 is MNHNY and CDR2 is SVGAGI in the germline V gene (reference sequence). This CDR3 is CASSGQDSNQPQHF. The CDR3 coding sequence is TGTGCCAGCAGTGGACAGGATAGCAATCAGCCCCAGCATTTT.

DNA for the CDR3: TGCGCCAGCAGCTTGACGGGAGGCTACACCTTC. Translated: CASSLTGGYTF. This chain links TRBV5-1 with TRBJ1-2; D is uncertain. The CDR3 totals 11 residues. The germline V and J ends were trimmed by 1 base and 8 bases, with 6 bases remaining between them. The V gene's germline CDR1 is SGHRS and CDR2 YFSETQ.

This rearrangement joins TRBV27 to TRBJ1-6; 7 positions agree with TRBD1. Trimming removed 7 bases from V and 2 bases from J; junction bases left unmatched: 8. Per germline, CDR1 MNHEY and CDR2 SMNVEV (reference sequence). The CDR3 runs 16 residues. The CDR3 here is CASTSIRGPYNSPLHF. CDR3 DNA: TGTGCCAGCACAAGTATAAGGGGGCCCTATAATTCACCCCTCCACTTT.

In this sample, this clone turned up a few times. The chain carries TRBV7-8 and TRBJ2-2; a weak D match, TRBD2 (6 bases). This CDR3 is 15 amino acids long. Germline V gene lookup returns CDR1 SGHVS and CDR2 FQNEAQ. V shed 5 bases and J shed 5 bases, with 15 bases lying between them. The CDR3 sequence: CASSAVGGPTGELFF. CDR3 coding DNA: TGTGCCAGCAGCGCCGTAGGAGGGCCAACCGGGGAGCTGTTTTTT.

The chain recombines TRBV3-1 (or the pseudogene TRBV3-2) with TRBJ2-7; a possible D gene is TRBD2 (5 bases). CDR1 is LGHDT and CDR2 is YNNKEL in the germline V gene (reference sequence). V was cut by 8 bases and J by 1 base, with 15 bases left in between. This CDR3 region has 14 residues. The CDR3 DNA sequence: TGTGCCAGCTCCCGAAGCGGAATTTCCTACGAGCAGTACTTC. Residues: CASSRSGISYEQYF.

A few counts support this clone. The chain joins TRBV7-2 to TRBJ2-3, with 7 positions matching TRBD1. The length of the CDR3 is 14 residues. J was trimmed by 6 bases and V by 1 base; bases with no gene match: 4. Germline assignment: CDR1 SGHTA and CDR2 FQGNSA. The CDR3 protein is CASSLEQGWDTQYF. The CDR3 bases are TGTGCCAGCAGCTTAGAACAGGGGTGGGATACGCAGTATTTT.

The gene calls are TRBV4-1 and TRBJ1-5; 11 nucleotides agree with TRBD1. This CDR3 comprises 19 residues. Germline V gene data show CDR1 as MGHRA and CDR2 as YSYEKL. Losses at the gene ends were 0 bases for V and 4 bases for J; bases not matched to a gene: 11. This CDR3 is CASSQDRIRTGGRNQPQHF. CDR3 in DNA: TGCGCCAGCAGCCAAGATCGGATTCGGACAGGGGGCCGTAATCAGCCCCAGCATTTT.

The chain is built from TRBV5-1 and TRBJ2-7, with a tentative D call TRBD2 (5 bases). Trimming removed 7 bases at V and 7 bases at J, with 21 bases between. The CDR3 is 14 amino acids. Germline loops: CDR1 SGHRS, CDR2 YFSETQ. The CDR3 here is CASGERGQSKEQYF. The CDR3 coding sequence is TGCGCCAGCGGAGAACGGGGTCAGAGCAAAGAGCAGTACTTC.

The chain links TRBV4-2 to TRBJ2-2, with 9 nucleotides matching TRBD2. The ends lost 1 base at V and 4 bases at J; junction bases unmatched: 10. This CDR3 has 18 residues. CDR1 LGHNA and CDR2 YNFKEQ come from the germline V gene. CDR3 DNA: TGTGCCAGCAGCCAAGGGAAAGCGAGCGGGGGGCGCACCGGGGAGCTGTTTTTT. This sequence encodes CASSQGKASGGRTGELFF.

This clone appeared a few times. The V and J genes are TRBV13 and TRBJ2-1; TRBD1 aligns across 8 bases. The CDR3 extends over 15 amino acids. The germline V gene has CDR1 PRHDT and CDR2 FYEKMQ (reference sequence). Trimming at V came to 5 bases and at J to 7 bases, leaving 10 bases not matched to a gene. Here the CDR3 DNA reads TGTGCCAGCAGCACCCGGACAGGGTATGGGAATGAGCAGTTCTTC. Protein: CASSTRTGYGNEQFF.

The rearrangement links TRBV18 to TRBJ2-4, with 7 bases that match TRBD1. The CDR3 extends over 13 amino acids. Per the germline V gene, CDR1 is KGHSH and CDR2 is LQKENI. V was clipped by 6 bases and J by 4 bases; unmatched bases: 3. The CDR3: CASSSGQKNIQYF. The CDR3 region has the DNA TGTGCCAGCTCCTCGGGACAGAAAAACATTCAGTACTTC.

This clone occurred a few times. This same CDR3 is encoded by further DNA sequences in the sample. The chain links TRBV3-1 (or the pseudogene TRBV3-2) to TRBJ1-5; 7 bases are a match to TRBD1. Germline CDR1 is LGHDT and CDR2 is YNNKEL (reference sequence). This CDR3 comprises 15 residues. V lost 6 bases and J lost 0; bases outside the gene matches: 5. CDR3 loop: CASSRTGDSNQPQHF. The CDR3 nucleotides read TGTGCCAGCAGTCGGACAGGAGATAGCAATCAGCCCCAGCATTTT.

V and J are TRBV5-4 and TRBJ1-2; a possible D gene is TRBD1 (5 bases). Trimming stripped 0 bases from V and 8 bases from J, with 11 bases between. Germline V CDR1 and CDR2: SGHNT, YYREEE (reference sequence). The CDR3 is made up of 13 amino acids. Here the CDR3 DNA reads TGTGCCAGCAGCTTGGGGCAGGGAAACGGCTACACCTTC. Its translation is CASSLGQGNGYTF.

This chain connects TRBV6-6 to TRBJ2-5, with a tentative D call TRBD2 (5 bases). The CDR3 loop spans 15 amino acids. Germline lookup yields CDR1 MNHNY and CDR2 SVGAGI (reference sequence). Trimming stripped 7 bases from V and 3 bases from J, with 18 bases between. The CDR3 sequence: CASTGGRLRKETQYF. The CDR3 DNA sequence: TGTGCCAGCACCGGAGGACGGTTAAGAAAAGAGACCCAGTACTTC.

There are a few counts of this clone. The chain carries TRBV10-1 and TRBJ2-5; 10 bases map to TRBD2. V was clipped by 5 bases and J by 4 bases; unmatched bases: 13. Germline V gene data show CDR1 as WNHNN and CDR2 as SYGVQD (reference sequence). The CDR3 is 17 amino acids. This chain's CDR3 is CASSPGTSAGSRETQYF. In DNA form, the CDR3 reads TGCGCCAGCAGTCCCGGGACTAGCGCGGGGTCCCGAGAGACCCAGTACTTC.

V and J are TRBV5-1 and TRBJ1-6, with 11 bases identical to TRBD1. The CDR3 is 15 residues long. Trimming at V came to 3 bases and at J to 7 bases, leaving 3 bases not matched to a gene. Germline V gives CDR1 SGHRS, CDR2 YFSETQ. CDR3 residues: CASSSGQGANSPLHF. CDR3 in DNA: TGCGCCAGCAGCTCAGGACAGGGGGCGAATTCACCCCTCCACTTT.

This chain joins TRBV3-1 (or the pseudogene TRBV3-2) and TRBJ1-5; D call uncertain. The CDR3 is 15 residues long. V was clipped by 0 bases and J by 6 bases, with 12 bases between them. Germline V CDR1 and CDR2: LGHDT, YNNKEL (reference sequence). The CDR3 DNA reads TGTGCCAGCAGCCAAGATCTGGGAGAGACTCAGCCCCAGCATTTT. It yields the protein CASSQDLGETQPQHF.

This clone has only one observation. The chain employs TRBV4-1 and TRBJ2-2, with 9 bases fitting TRBD2. After removal of 2 bases from V and 2 bases from J, the junction contained 6 bases not matched to a gene. CDR1 and CDR2 from the germline V gene are MGHRA and YSYEKL. This CDR3 is 17 amino acids long. CDR3 amino acids: CASSQLTSGPNTGELFF. The DNA of the CDR3 is TGCGCCAGCAGCCAACTGACTAGCGGTCCCAACACCGGGGAGCTGTTTTTT.

The chain recombines TRBV10-3 with TRBJ2-5, with 10 positions matching TRBD2. Germline trimming cut 3 bases from V and 5 bases from J; bases unmatched to any gene: 9. The CDR3 extends over 16 amino acids. Germline V gene data show CDR1 as ENHRY and CDR2 as SYGVKD. The CDR3 loop reads CAISESSGGREETQYF. The CDR3 nucleotides read TGTGCCATCAGTGAATCTAGCGGGGGAAGGGAGGAGACCCAGTACTTC.

This sequence joins TRBV12-3 or TRBV12-4 and TRBJ1-1; D might be TRBD1 (6 bases). V gave up 3 bases and J gave up 5 bases, with 10 bases separating them. The length of the CDR3 is 13 residues. The CDR3 loop is CASSFQGKTEAFF. CDR3 DNA sequence: TGTGCCAGCAGTTTTCAGGGGAAGACTGAAGCTTTCTTT.

CDR3 loop: CASSQGQTYGYTF. For the CDR3, the DNA is TGTGCCAGCAGTCAGGGACAGACCTATGGCTACACCTTC. This chain joins TRBV11-2 and TRBJ1-2, with 7 bases aligning to TRBD1. The J segment lost 4 bases and the V segment lost 6 bases, leaving 5 bases of the junction unmatched. The CDR3 is 13 residues long. Germline CDR1 reads SGHAT; CDR2 reads FQNNGV.

The rearrangement links TRBV19 to TRBJ2-5; 9 bases align to TRBD1. Germline values: CDR1 LNHDA, CDR2 SQIVND (reference sequence). After removal of 1 base from V and 2 bases from J, the junction contained 2 bases not matched to a gene. CDR3 length: 15 residues. The CDR3 sequence: CASSIGTGVQETQYF. In DNA form, the CDR3 reads TGTGCCAGTAGTATAGGGACAGGGGTACAAGAGACCCAGTACTTC.

The V gene is TRBV29-1, the J gene TRBJ1-1; D is perhaps TRBD1 (5 bases). Germline CDR1 is SQVTM and CDR2 is ANQGSEA. The V and J ends lost 4 bases and 4 bases respectively, with 10 bases between them. The CDR3 loop spans 12 amino acids. The CDR3 loop is CSVAYGGTEAFF. Written as DNA, the CDR3 is TGCAGCGTTGCGTACGGGGGCACTGAAGCTTTCTTT.